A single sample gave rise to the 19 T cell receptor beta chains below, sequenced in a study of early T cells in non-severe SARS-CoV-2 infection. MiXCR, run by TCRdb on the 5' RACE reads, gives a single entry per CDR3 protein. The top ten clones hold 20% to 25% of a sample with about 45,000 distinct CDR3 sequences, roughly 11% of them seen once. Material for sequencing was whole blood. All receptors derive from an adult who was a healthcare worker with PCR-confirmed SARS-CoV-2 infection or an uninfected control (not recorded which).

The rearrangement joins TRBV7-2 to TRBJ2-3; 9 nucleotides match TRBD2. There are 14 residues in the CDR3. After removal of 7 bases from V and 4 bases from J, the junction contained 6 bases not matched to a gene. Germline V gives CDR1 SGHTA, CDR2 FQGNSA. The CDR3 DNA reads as TGTGCCAGCATAAATAGCGGGAGCTCAGATACGCAGTATTTT. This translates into CASINSGSSDTQYF.

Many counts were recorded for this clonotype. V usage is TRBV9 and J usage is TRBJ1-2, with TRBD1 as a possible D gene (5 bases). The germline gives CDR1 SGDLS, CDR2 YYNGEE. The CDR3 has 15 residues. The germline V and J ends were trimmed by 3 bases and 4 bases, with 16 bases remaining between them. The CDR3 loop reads CASSAGTWDLYGYTF. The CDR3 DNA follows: TGTGCCAGCAGCGCCGGGACTTGGGACCTCTATGGCTACACCTTC.

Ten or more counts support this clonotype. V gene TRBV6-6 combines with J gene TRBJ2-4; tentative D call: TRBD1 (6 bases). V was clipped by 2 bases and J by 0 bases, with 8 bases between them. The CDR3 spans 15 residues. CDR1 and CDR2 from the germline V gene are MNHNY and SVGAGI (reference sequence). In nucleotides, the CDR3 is TGTGCCAGCAGTTACCAGGGGTTAGCCAAAAACATTCAGTACTTC. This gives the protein CASSYQGLAKNIQYF.

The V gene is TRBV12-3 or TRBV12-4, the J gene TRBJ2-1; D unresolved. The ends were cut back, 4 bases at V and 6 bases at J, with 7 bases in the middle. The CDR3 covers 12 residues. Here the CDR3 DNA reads TGTGCCAGCAGTTATCGGGTCAATGAGCAGTTCTTC. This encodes CASSYRVNEQFF.

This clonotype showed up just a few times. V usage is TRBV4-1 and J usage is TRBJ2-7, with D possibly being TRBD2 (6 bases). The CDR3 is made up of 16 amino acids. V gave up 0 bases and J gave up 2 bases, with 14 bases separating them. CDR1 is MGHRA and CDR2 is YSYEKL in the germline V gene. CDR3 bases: TGCGCCAGCAGCCAAGATGGGCCTCCGGGAGCCTACGAGCAGTACTTC. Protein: CASSQDGPPGAYEQYF.

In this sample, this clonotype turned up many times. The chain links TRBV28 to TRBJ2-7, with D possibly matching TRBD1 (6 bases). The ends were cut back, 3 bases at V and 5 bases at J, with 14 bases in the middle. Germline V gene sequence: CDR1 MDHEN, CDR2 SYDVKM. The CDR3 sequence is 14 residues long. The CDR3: CASSFDRNMDEQYF. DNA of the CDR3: TGTGCCAGCAGTTTCGACAGGAACATGGACGAGCAGTACTTC.

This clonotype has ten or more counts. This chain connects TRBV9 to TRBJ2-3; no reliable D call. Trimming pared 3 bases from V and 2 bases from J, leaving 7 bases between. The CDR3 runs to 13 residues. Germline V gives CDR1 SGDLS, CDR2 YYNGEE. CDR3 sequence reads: CASSEPNTDTQYF. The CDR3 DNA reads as TGTGCCAGCAGCGAACCGAACACAGATACGCAGTATTTT.

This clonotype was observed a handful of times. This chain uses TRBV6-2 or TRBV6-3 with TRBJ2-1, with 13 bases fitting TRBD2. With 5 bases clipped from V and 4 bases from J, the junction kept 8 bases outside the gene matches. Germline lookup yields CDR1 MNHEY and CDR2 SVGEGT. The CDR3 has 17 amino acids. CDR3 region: CASSPGTSGNRYNEQFF. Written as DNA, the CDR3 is TGTGCCAGCAGTCCCGGGACTAGCGGGAATAGGTACAATGAGCAGTTCTTC.

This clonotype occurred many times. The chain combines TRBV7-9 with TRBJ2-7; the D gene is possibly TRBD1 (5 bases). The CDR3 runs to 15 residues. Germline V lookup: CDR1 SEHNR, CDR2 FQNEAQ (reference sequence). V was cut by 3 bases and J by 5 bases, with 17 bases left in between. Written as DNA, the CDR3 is TGTGCCAGCAGCTTGGCCGAGGTTTCGACAGACGAGCAGTACTTC. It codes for CASSLAEVSTDEQYF.

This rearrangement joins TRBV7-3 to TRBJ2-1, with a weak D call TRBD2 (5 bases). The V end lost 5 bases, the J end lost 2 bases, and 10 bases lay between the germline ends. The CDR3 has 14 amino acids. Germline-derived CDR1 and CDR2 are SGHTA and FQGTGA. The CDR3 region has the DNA TGTGCCAGCAGCCCACCCGGGGCCTACAATGAGCAGTTCTTC. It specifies CASSPPGAYNEQFF. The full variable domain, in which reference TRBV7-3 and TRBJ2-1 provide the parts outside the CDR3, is GAGVSQTPSNKVTEKGKYVELRCDPISGHTALYWYRQSLGQGPEFLIYFQGTGAADDSGLPNDRFFAVRPEGSVSTLKIQRTERGDSAVYLCASSPPGAYNEQFFGPGTRLTVL.

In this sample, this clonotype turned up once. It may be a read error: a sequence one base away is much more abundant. CDR3 loop: CASSPGLAQNIQYF. The CDR3 bases are TGTGCCAGCAGCCCGGGACTAGCGCAAAACATTCAGTACTTC. The V gene is TRBV5-4, the J gene TRBJ2-4; 10 bases agree with TRBD2. Germline V gene data show CDR1 as SGHNT and CDR2 as YYREEE (reference sequence). This CDR3 is 14 amino acids long. The V and J ends lost 4 bases and 5 bases, in that order; junction bases with no gene match: 3.

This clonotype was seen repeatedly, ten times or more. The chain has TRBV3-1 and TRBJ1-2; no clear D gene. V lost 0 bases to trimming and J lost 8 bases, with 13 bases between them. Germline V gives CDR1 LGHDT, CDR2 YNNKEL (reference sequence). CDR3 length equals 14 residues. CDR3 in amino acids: CASSQDEGVGGYTF. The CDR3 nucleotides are TGTGCCAGCAGCCAAGATGAAGGCGTAGGAGGCTACACCTTC.

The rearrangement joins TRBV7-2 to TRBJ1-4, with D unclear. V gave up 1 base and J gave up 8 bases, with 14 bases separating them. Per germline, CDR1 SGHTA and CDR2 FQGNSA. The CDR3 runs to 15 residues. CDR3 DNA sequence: TGTGCCAGCAGCTTAGGAGGAATTCGGTACGAAAAACTGTTTTTT. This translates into CASSLGGIRYEKLFF.

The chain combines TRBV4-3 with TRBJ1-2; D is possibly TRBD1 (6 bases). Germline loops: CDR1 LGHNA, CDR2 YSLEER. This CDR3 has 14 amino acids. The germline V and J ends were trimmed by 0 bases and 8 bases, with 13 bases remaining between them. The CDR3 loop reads CASSQDRVQGGYTF. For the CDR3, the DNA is TGCGCCAGCAGCCAAGATAGGGTACAGGGAGGCTACACCTTC.

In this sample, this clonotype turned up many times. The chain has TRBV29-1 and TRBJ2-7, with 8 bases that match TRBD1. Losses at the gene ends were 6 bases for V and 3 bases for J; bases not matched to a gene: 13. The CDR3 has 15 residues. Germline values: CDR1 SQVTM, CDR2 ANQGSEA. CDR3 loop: CSVVPPTGDLYEQYF. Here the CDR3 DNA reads TGCAGCGTCGTCCCTCCGACAGGGGATCTCTACGAGCAGTACTTC.

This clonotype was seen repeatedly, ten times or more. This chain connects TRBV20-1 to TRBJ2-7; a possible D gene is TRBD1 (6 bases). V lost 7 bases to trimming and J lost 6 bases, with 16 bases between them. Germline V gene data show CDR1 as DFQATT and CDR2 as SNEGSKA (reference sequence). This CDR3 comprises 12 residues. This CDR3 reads CSVVRGSSEQYF. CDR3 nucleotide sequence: TGCAGTGTCGTGAGGGGGTCGTCCGAGCAGTACTTC.

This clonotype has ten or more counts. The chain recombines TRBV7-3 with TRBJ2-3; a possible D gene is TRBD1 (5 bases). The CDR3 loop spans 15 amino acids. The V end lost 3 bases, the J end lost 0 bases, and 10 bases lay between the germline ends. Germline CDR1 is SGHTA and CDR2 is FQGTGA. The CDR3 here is CASSFIGASTDTQYF. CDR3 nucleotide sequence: TGTGCCAGCAGCTTTATAGGGGCTAGCACAGATACGCAGTATTTT.

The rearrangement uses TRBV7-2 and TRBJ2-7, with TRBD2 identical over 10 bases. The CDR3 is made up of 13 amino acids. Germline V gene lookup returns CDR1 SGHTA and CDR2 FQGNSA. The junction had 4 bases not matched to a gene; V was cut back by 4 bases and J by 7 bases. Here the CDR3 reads CASSSLAGGEQYF. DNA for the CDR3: TGTGCCAGCAGCTCATTAGCGGGGGGTGAGCAGTACTTC. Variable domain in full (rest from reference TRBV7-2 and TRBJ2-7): GAGVSQSPSNKVTEKGKDVELRCDPISGHTALYWYRQSLGQGLEFLIYFQGNSAPDKSGLPSDRFSAERTGGSVSTLTIQRTQQEDSAVYLCASSSLAGGEQYFGPGTRLTVT.

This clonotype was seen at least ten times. This CDR3 reads CSAAGGETQYF. CDR3 DNA: TGCAGTGCTGCCGGGGGGGAGACCCAGTACTTC. The chain employs TRBV20-1 and TRBJ2-5; TRBD2 agrees at 7 bases. Germline CDR1 is DFQATT and CDR2 is SNEGSKA (reference sequence). The length of the CDR3 is 11 residues. The V and J ends lost 5 bases and 5 bases, in that order; junction bases with no gene match: 2.